This T cell receptor (beta chain) was sequenced in a study of vaccination and CD4 T cells after COVID-19. Across the study: No peptide, an HIV-1 Nef pool, or a CEFX pool was what each control culture received.

Treatment specified: approximately nine-day PBMC culture with coronavirus spike peptide pools or control peptides (ViraFEST assay). Germline CDR1 and CDR2: MNHEY and SVGEGT. This CDR3 has 16 residues. The V end lost 2 bases, the J end lost 4 bases, and 12 bases lay between the germline ends. Regarding this clonotype: What it binds is unknown.

Researchers used the Oncomine TCR Beta short-read assay to sequence DNA from cultured CD4+ T cells. Each CDR3 protein is one row after TCRdb ran MiXCR on the PCR reads. The sample shows approximately 12,000 distinct CDR3 sequences, over 60% of them seen only once. The rearrangement links TRBV6-2 or TRBV6-3 to TRBJ2-6; a possible D gene is TRBD2 (5 bases). Material: CD4+ T cells from blood, cultured in vitro, obtained before SARS-CoV-2 vaccination. This TCR was recovered from a human donor who had recovered from COVID-19. The CDR3 DNA reads as TGTGCCAGCAGTTACGGCAAGGGAGCAGGGGCCAACGTCCTGACTTTC. Its translation: CASSYGKGAGANVLTF.